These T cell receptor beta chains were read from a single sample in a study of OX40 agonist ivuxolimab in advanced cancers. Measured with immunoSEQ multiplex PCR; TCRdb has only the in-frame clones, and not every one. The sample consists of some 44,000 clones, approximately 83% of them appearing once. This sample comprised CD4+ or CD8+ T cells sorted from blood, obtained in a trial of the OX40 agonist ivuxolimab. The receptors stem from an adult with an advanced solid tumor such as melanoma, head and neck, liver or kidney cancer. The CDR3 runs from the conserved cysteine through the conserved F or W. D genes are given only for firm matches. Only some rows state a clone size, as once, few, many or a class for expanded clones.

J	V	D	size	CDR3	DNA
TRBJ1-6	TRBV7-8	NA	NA	CASSLGIFIKGPLHF	TGTGCCAGCAGCTTAGGGATCTTCATCAAGGGACCCCTCCACTTT
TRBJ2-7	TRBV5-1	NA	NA	CASSLSRVSSYEQYF	TGCGCCAGCAGCTTGTCCCGGGTCTCCTCCTACGAGCAGTACTTC
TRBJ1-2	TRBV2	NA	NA	CASSAARTNYGYTF	TGTGCCAGCAGTGCTGCACGGACTAACTATGGCTACACCTTC
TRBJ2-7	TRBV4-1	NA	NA	CASSLSRLGTTYGEQYF	TGCGCCAGCAGCCTCTCGAGGCTAGGGACCACATACGGCGAGCAGTACTTC
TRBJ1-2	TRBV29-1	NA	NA	CSVDTPRTANYGYTF	TGCAGCGTTGACACTCCCCGGACAGCTAACTATGGCTACACCTTC
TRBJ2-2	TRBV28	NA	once	CASSGARGNTGELFF	TGTGCCAGCAGTGGGGCGAGGGGCAACACCGGGGAGCTGTTTTTT
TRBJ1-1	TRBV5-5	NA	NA	CASSLRAGEAFF	TGTGCCAGCAGCTTGCGGGCAGGTGAAGCTTTCTTT
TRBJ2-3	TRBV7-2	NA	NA	CASSLRGGLGDTQYF	TGTGCCAGCAGCTTAAGGGGGGGGTTGGGAGATACGCAGTATTTT
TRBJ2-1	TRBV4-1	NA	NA	CASSQVSIRGWQFF	TGCGCCAGCAGCCAAGTGTCGATAAGGGGTTGGCAGTTCTTC
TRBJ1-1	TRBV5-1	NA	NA	CASSLGGIKNTEAFF	TGCGCCAGCAGCTTGGGTGGGATTAAGAACACTGAAGCTTTCTTT
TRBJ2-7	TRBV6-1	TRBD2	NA	CASSEGLAGSYF	TGTGCCAGCAGTGAAGGTCTAGCGGGTTCGTACTTC
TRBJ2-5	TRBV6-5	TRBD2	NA	CASSEAGGQQETQYF	TGTGCCAGCAGCGAGGCGGGGGGCCAACAAGAGACCCAGTACTTC
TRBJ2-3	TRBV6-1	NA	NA	CASSEGPVDTQYF	TGTGCCAGCAGTGAGGGGCCGGTAGATACGCAGTATTTT
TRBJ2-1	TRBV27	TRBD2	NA	CATTRTSGDNEQFF	TGTGCCACCACCCGGACTAGCGGAGACAATGAGCAGTTCTTC
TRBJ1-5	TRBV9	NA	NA	CASSANGELWQPQHF	TGTGCCAGCAGCGCAAACGGGGAGCTGTGGCAGCCCCAGCATTTT
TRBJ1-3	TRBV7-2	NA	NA	CASSSGLGNTIYF	TGTGCCAGCAGCTCCGGCCTTGGAAACACCATATATTTT
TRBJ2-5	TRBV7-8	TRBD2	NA	CASSIGTSGGTQYF	TGTGCCAGCAGCATCGGGACTAGCGGAGGGACCCAGTACTTC
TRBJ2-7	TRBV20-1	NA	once	CSARRVYEQYF	TGCAGTGCTAGAAGAGTTTACGAGCAGTACTTC
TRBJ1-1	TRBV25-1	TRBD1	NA	CASSARTGLNTEAFF	TGTGCCAGCAGTGCCCGGACAGGGTTGAACACTGAAGCTTTCTTT
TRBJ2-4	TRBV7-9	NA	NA	CASSAGTRASELAKNIQYF	TGTGCCAGCAGCGCCGGGACCCGGGCCTCGGAGCTAGCCAAAAACATTCAGTACTTC
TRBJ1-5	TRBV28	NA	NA	CASSRVEGRGNQPQHF	TGTGCCAGCAGCCGCGTGGAGGGGAGAGGCAATCAGCCCCAGCATTTT
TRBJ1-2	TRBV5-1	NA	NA	CASNGPRGRHGYTF	TGCGCCAGCAACGGCCCCCGGGGGCGGCATGGCTACACCTTC
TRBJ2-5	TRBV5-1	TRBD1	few	CASSLTGQAQETQYF	TGCGCCAGCAGCTTGACGGGACAGGCCCAAGAGACCCAGTACTTC
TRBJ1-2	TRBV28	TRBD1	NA	CASRPQGVNYGYTF	TGTGCCAGCAGGCCCCAGGGGGTTAACTATGGCTACACCTTC
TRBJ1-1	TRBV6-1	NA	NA	CASSDRGGRTEAFF	TGTGCCAGCAGTGACCGTGGGGGCCGGACTGAAGCTTTCTTT
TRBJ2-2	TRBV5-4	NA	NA	CASSPPIGRMAGELFF	TGTGCCAGCAGCCCGCCGATAGGTCGTATGGCCGGGGAGCTGTTTTTT
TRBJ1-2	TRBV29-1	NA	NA	CSGQDRSYGYTF	TGCAGCGGCCAAGACAGGAGCTATGGCTACACCTTC
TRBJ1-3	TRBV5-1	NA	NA	CASSLEGEPGNTIYF	TGCGCCAGCAGCTTGGAGGGGGAGCCTGGAAACACCATATATTTT
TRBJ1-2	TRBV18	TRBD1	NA	CASSYDRDGYTF	TGTGCCAGCTCATACGACAGGGATGGCTACACCTTC
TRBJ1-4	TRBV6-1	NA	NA	CASSEYNGLNEKLFF	TGTGCCAGCAGTGAATATAACGGACTTAATGAAAAACTGTTTTTT
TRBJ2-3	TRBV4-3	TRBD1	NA	CASSHRTGGTDTQYF	TGCGCCAGCAGCCACCGTACAGGGGGGACAGATACGCAGTATTTT
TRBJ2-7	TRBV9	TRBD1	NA	CASSAGTGTPYEQYF	TGTGCCAGCAGCGCCGGGACAGGGACCCCTTACGAGCAGTACTTC
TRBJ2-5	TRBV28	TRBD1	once	CASSTTGVGKTQYF	TGTGCCAGCAGTACTACAGGGGTGGGAAAGACCCAGTACTTC
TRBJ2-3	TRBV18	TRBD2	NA	CASSPFSGGITDTQYF	TGTGCCAGCTCACCTTTTAGCGGGGGAATTACAGATACGCAGTATTTT
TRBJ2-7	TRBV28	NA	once	CASSPPQGYSYEQYF	TGTGCCAGCAGTCCCCCACAGGGCTACTCCTACGAGCAGTACTTC
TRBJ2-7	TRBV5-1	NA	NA	CASSPDSAYEQYF	TGCGCCAGCAGTCCAGACTCGGCCTACGAGCAGTACTTC
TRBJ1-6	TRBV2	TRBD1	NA	CASIPGQGFGSPLHF	TGTGCCAGCATACCGGGACAGGGTTTTGGTTCACCCCTCCACTTT
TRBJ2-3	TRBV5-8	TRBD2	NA	CASSLELGLAATDTQYF	TGTGCCAGCAGCTTGGAGCTGGGACTAGCGGCAACAGATACGCAGTATTTT
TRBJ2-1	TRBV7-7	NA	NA	CASSLGEGSYNEQFF	TGTGCTAGCAGCTTAGGAGAGGGGTCATACAATGAGCAGTTCTTC
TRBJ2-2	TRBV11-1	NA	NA	CASSLGLTTGELFF	TGTGCCAGCAGCTTGGGACTCACCACCGGGGAGCTGTTTTTT
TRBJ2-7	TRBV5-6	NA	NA	CASSPGESRWLVEQYF	TGTGCCAGCAGCCCGGGAGAGTCACGATGGCTTGTTGAGCAGTACTTC
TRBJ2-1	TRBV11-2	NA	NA	CASSLVRNEQFF	TGTGCCAGCAGCTTAGTGAGGAATGAGCAGTTCTTC
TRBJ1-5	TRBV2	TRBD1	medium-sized	CASSTGVQPQHF	TGTGCCAGCAGCACAGGGGTCCAGCCCCAGCATTTT
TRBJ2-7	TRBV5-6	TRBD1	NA	CASSPGQAHEQYF	TGTGCCAGCAGTCCGGGACAGGCACACGAGCAGTACTTC
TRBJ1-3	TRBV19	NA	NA	CASSIFGGATPGNTIYF	TGTGCCAGTAGTATCTTTGGAGGGGCGACTCCTGGAAACACCATATATTTT
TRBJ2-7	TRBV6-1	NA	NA	CASSPQGVHEQYF	TGTGCCAGCAGTCCGCAGGGAGTCCACGAGCAGTACTTC
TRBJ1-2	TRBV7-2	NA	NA	CASSLEGDGYTF	TGTGCCAGCAGCTTAGAGGGAGATGGCTACACCTTC
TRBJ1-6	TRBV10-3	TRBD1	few	CAISGGQGTPLHF	TGTGCCATCAGTGGGGGACAGGGGACACCCCTCCACTTT
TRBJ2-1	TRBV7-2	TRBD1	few	CASSPGQGLEQFF	TGTGCCAGCAGCCCCGGACAGGGTCTGGAGCAGTTCTTC
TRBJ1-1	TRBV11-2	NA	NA	CASSLQDLNTEAFF	TGTGCCAGCAGCTTACAGGATTTGAACACTGAAGCTTTCTTT
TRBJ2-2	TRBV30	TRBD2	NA	CAWSRAGGSGELFF	TGTGCCTGGAGTAGAGCGGGGGGGTCCGGGGAGCTGTTTTTT
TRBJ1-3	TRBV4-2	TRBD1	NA	CASSRVGDRGVENTIYF	TGTGCCAGCAGCCGCGTTGGGGACAGGGGGGTTGAAAACACCATATATTTT
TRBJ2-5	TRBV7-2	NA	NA	CASGSARSGTQYF	TGTGCCAGCGGCAGTGCCCGCAGCGGGACCCAGTACTTC
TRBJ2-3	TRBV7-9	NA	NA	CASNDRDIPLSTDTQYF	TGTGCCAGCAATGATCGGGACATCCCATTAAGCACAGATACGCAGTATTTT
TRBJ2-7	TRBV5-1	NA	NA	CASSARGYEQYF	TGCGCCAGCAGCGCGCGAGGCTACGAGCAGTACTTC